This T cell receptor (beta chain) came from a study of blood T cell repertoires in COVID-19. Study background: In each case, the material was cDNA or gDNA derived from T cells, B-cell-depleted T cells, or PBMCs.

This CDR3 comprises 18 residues. V gave up 0 bases and J gave up 4 bases, with 22 bases separating them. CDR1 is MGHRA and CDR2 is YSYEKL in the germline V gene. Some clones are missing from TCRdb's copy, which holds only in-frame ones; the method was immunoSEQ multiplex PCR. The profile shows 200,000 to 300,000 clones, approximately 84% of them singletons. This clone was recorded once. Specimen: peripheral blood. The gene calls are TRBV4-1 and TRBJ2-7; TRBD2 is a possible D gene (7 bases). The receptor comes from a man in his fifties with acute or convalescent COVID-19. The chain's CDR3 is CASSQDIFLGGGSYEQYF. Here the CDR3 DNA reads TGCGCCAGCAGCCAAGATATTTTTCTAGGGGGGGGGAGTTACGAGCAGTACTTC.